The clone carrying this TCR beta chain was counted a single time. The repertoire was sequenced with immunoSEQ multiplex PCR; TCRdb's copy has only in-frame clones and lacks some. Of approximately 37,000 clones in the sample, over 75% were seen once. Per the germline V gene, CDR1 is SGHDN and CDR2 is FVKESK. The CDR3 has 15 residues. V was cut by 0 bases and J by 9 bases, with 16 bases left in between. The data were taken from a study of blood T cell repertoires in COVID-19. The chain joins TRBV14 to TRBJ2-3; tentatively, D is TRBD2 (6 bases). This clonotype originated in an older woman with acute or convalescent COVID-19. What was sequenced was peripheral blood. CDR3 DNA: TGTGCCAGCAGCCAAGAGTCGCGACGGGCGGGGACGCAGTATTTT. Amino acids: CASSQESRRAGTQYF.